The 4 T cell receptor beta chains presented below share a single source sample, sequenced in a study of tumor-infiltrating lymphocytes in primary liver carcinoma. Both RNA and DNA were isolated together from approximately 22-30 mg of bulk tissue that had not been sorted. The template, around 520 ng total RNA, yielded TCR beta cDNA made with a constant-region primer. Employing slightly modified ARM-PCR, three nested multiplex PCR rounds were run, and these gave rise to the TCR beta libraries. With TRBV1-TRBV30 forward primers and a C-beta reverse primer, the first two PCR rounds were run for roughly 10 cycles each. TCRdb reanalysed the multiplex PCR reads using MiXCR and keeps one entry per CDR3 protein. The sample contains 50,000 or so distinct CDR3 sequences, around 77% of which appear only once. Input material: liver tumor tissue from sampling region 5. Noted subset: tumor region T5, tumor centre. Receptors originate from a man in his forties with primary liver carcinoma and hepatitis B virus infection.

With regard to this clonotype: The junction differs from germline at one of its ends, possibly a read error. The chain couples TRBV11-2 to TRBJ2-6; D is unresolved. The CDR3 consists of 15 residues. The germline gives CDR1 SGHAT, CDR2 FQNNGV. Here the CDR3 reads CATRRPRSGANVLTF. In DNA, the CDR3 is TGTGCCACCAGGCGGCCGCGCTCTGGTGCCAACGTCCTGACTTTC.

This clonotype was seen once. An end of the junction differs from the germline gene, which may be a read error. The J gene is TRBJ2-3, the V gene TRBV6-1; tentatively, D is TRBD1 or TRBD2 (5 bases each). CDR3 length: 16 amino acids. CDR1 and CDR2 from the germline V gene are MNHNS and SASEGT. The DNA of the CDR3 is TGTGCCAGCTGTGAAATAGGAGGACACTACATAGATACGCAGTATTTT. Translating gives CASCEIGGHYIDTQYF.

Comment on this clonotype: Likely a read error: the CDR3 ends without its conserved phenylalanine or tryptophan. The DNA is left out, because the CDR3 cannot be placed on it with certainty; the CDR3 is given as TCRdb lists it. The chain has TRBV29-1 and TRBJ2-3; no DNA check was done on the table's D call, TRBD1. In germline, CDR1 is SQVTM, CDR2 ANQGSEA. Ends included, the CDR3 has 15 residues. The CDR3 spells CSVEGGAGIADMKYL.

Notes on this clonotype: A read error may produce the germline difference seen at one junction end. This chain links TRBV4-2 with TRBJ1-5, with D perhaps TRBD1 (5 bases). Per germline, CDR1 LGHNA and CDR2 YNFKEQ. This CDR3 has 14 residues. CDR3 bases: TGTGCCAACAGCCAAGAGTGGGGTCCAGGGCCCCATCATTTT. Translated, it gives CANSQEWGPGPHHF.